One and the same sample provided the 21 T cell receptor beta chains below, sequenced in a study of cytomegalovirus exposure and HLA in healthy donors. The PCR employed 60 Vbeta primers together with 13 Jbeta primers. Some clones are missing from TCRdb's copy, which holds only in-frame ones; the method was immunoSEQ multiplex PCR. The top ten hold around 5.2% of the sample, which has some 110,000 clones, roughly 80% seen once. Source material: PBMCs. These receptors were taken from a man over 45 in good health and CMV-seropositive.

The chain carries TRBV6-6 and TRBJ1-2; D might be TRBD1 (5 bases). The CDR3 extends over 11 amino acids. The germline V gene encodes CDR1 MNHNY and CDR2 SVGAGI (reference sequence). The V end lost 8 bases, the J end lost 5 bases, and 9 bases lay between the germline ends. CDR3 DNA: TGTGCCAGCTTTCGGGGGTATGGCTACACCTTC. This encodes CASFRGYGYTF.

The CDR3 sequence is CASSRTRGSSYNEQFF. CDR3 sequence (DNA): TGTGCCAGCAGCAGAACAAGGGGGAGCTCCTACAATGAGCAGTTCTTC. The chain has TRBV7-2 and TRBJ2-1, with D perhaps matching TRBD1 (6 bases). V was cut by 5 bases and J by 0 bases, with 14 bases left in between. Germline V gene data show CDR1 as SGHTA and CDR2 as FQGNSA. The CDR3 totals 16 residues.

This clone was picked up a small number of times. The V and J genes are TRBV5-4 and TRBJ2-3, with unresolved D. There are 13 residues in the CDR3. The germline gives CDR1 SGHNT, CDR2 YYREEE (reference sequence). The V end was cut by 1 base, the J end by 6 bases, with 9 bases between. DNA of the CDR3: TGTGCCAGCAGCTTGAGTAACGGGGATACGCAGTATTTT. It translates to CASSLSNGDTQYF.

V and J are TRBV19 and TRBJ1-6; 8 nucleotides align to TRBD1. The CDR3 is made up of 18 amino acids. V lost 3 bases and J lost 6; bases outside the gene matches: 13. Germline assignment: CDR1 LNHDA and CDR2 SQIVND (reference sequence). The CDR3 region is CASSIGTGLQWGNSPLHF. The CDR3 nucleotides are TGTGCCAGTAGTATTGGGACAGGCCTCCAATGGGGTAATTCACCCCTCCACTTT. Filled out from reference TRBV19 and TRBJ1-6, the complete variable domain reads DGGITQSPKYLFRKEGQNVTLSCEQNLNHDAMYWYRQDPGQGLRLIYYSQIVNDFQKGDIAEGYSVSREKKESFPLTVTSAQKNPTAFYLCASSIGTGLQWGNSPLHFGNGTRLTVT.

This chain links TRBV9 with TRBJ2-5; the match to TRBD1 covers 11 bases. The J call may not be correct, given that the DNA end is closer to TRBJ2-7. CDR1 and CDR2 (germline): SGDLS, YYNGEE. The CDR3 length is 16 residues. In DNA, the CDR3 is TGTGCCAGCAGCGTAGGCCCCGGGACAGGGGGGAACGAGCAGTACTTC. Its translation: CASSVGPGTGGNEQYF.

This clone has only a few counts. The chain carries TRBV18 and TRBJ2-7; 7 positions match TRBD1. The V gene's germline CDR1 is KGHSH and CDR2 LQKENI. The CDR3 length is 15 residues. Trimming cost V 3 bases and J 3 bases; bases outside gene matches: 8. The DNA for the CDR3 is TGTGCCAGCTCACCGGGGACAGCGGAAGGCTACGAGCAGTACTTC. Its protein is CASSPGTAEGYEQYF.

This clone was recorded once. The chain recombines TRBV6-6 with TRBJ2-1; 7 nucleotides line up with TRBD1. V trimming: 5 bases; J trimming: 8 bases; junction bases outside the gene matches: 9. The V gene's germline CDR1 is MNHNY and CDR2 SVGAGI (reference sequence). This CDR3 has 14 residues. Here the CDR3 reads CASSPRTGGHEQFF. The CDR3, as DNA: TGTGCCAGCAGTCCCCGGACAGGAGGTCATGAGCAGTTCTTC.

The rearrangement joins TRBV28 to TRBJ2-5; 8 positions agree with TRBD2. The CDR3 covers 14 residues. Germline V gene sequence: CDR1 MDHEN, CDR2 SYDVKM. The junction had 9 bases not matched to a gene; V was cut back by 8 bases and J by 4 bases. The CDR3 DNA sequence: TGTGCCAGCTCCTCCCGGGAGGGGTTAGAGACCCAGTACTTC. Translated, it gives CASSSREGLETQYF. Full variable domain (missing parts from reference TRBV28 and TRBJ2-5): DVKVTQSSRYLVKRTGEKVFLECVQDMDHENMFWYRQDPGLGLRLIYFSYDVKMKEKGDIPEGYSVSREKKERFSLILESASTNQTSMYLCASSSREGLETQYFGPGTRLLVL.

The CDR3 sequence: CSVVQGLSGNTIYF. For the CDR3, the DNA is TGCAGCGTTGTCCAGGGACTCTCTGGAAACACCATATATTTT. V and J are TRBV29-1 and TRBJ1-3; D perhaps matches TRBD1 (5 bases). Germline CDR1 reads SQVTM; CDR2 reads ANQGSEA. The CDR3 is 14 amino acids. Trimming shortened V by 4 bases and J by 0 bases, and 10 bases separated the two germline ends.

V is TRBV5-1 and J is TRBJ1-4; no clear D gene. CDR3 length: 15 amino acids. Germline V gene data show CDR1 as SGHRS and CDR2 as YFSETQ. Trimming removed 4 bases at V and 7 bases at J, with 17 bases between. In nucleotides, the CDR3 is TGCGCCAGCAGCCCAAGGGAGAGCAACCTTGAAAAACTGTTTTTT. This translates into CASSPRESNLEKLFF.

This clone was seen once. The chain has TRBV5-4 and TRBJ1-2; tentative D call: TRBD1 (6 bases). V lost 5 bases to trimming and J lost 2 bases, with 10 bases between them. The V gene's germline CDR1 is SGHNT and CDR2 YYREEE (reference sequence). This CDR3 contains 13 residues. CDR3 sequence (DNA): TGTGCCAGCAGACAAACAGGGAACTATGGCTACACCTTC. Encoded protein: CASRQTGNYGYTF.

This clone was found a few times. The chain combines TRBV27 with TRBJ1-5, with D unresolved. This CDR3 is 12 amino acids long. Trimming cost V 4 bases and J 3 bases, with 4 bases left between them. Germline V CDR1 and CDR2: MNHEY, SMNVEV (reference sequence). The CDR3 region is CASSSLNQPQHF. Here the CDR3 DNA reads TGTGCCAGCAGTTCTCTCAATCAGCCCCAGCATTTT.

CDR3 bases: TGTGCCAGCAGCTCCCGGACAGGGGGGTACGAGCAGTACTTC. It codes for CASSSRTGGYEQYF. The chain uses TRBV5-4 and TRBJ2-7; 10 positions agree with TRBD1. Germline CDR1 is SGHNT and CDR2 is YYREEE (reference sequence). The CDR3 has 14 residues. The trim removed 3 bases at V and 4 bases at J, leaving 4 bases unmatched.

The rearrangement joins TRBV25-1 to TRBJ2-2, with TRBD2 identical over 9 bases. Trimming at V came to 8 bases and at J to 4 bases, leaving 2 bases not matched to a gene. This CDR3 has 13 residues. Germline V gene sequence: CDR1 MGHDK, CDR2 SYGVNS. CDR3 bases: TGTGCCAGCGCAGCGGGGGGCACCGGGGAGCTGTTTTTT. Protein: CASAAGGTGELFF.

This clone was detected only once. V usage is TRBV9 and J usage is TRBJ2-5; 8 bases are shared with TRBD1. Germline values: CDR1 SGDLS, CDR2 YYNGEE. J was trimmed by 5 bases and V by 0 bases; bases with no gene match: 9. The CDR3 runs 16 residues. CDR3 bases: TGTGCCAGCAGCGTAGGGGCAGGGGGCGCAGGGGAGACCCAGTACTTC. Protein sequence: CASSVGAGGAGETQYF.

This chain connects TRBV5-1 to TRBJ1-6; maybe TRBD1 (5 bases). CDR1 and CDR2 from the germline V gene are SGHRS and YFSETQ. Trimming pared 0 bases from V and 7 bases from J, leaving 11 bases between. The CDR3 is 15 residues long. The CDR3 DNA reads as TGCGCCAGCAGCTTGGACGGGGGAGGGAATTCACCCCTCCACTTT. It yields the protein CASSLDGGGNSPLHF.

DNA of the CDR3: TGTGCCAGCAGCTCAGGGGGGAGGTGGGATACGCAGTATTTT. The encoded protein is CASSSGGRWDTQYF. The gene calls are TRBV7-2 and TRBJ2-3; TRBD1 might be the D (7 bases). Looked up from germline, CDR1 is SGHTA and CDR2 is FQGNSA. Trimming took 4 bases from V and 6 from J, leaving 14 bases between them. The CDR3 runs 14 residues.

This clone was seen many times. The V call is TRBV7-8, the J call TRBJ2-1; a possible D gene is TRBD2 (5 bases). The germline gives CDR1 SGHVS, CDR2 FQNEAQ. V shed 1 base and J shed 0 bases, with 10 bases lying between them. CDR3 length: 16 residues. The chain's CDR3 is CASSLEDWSSYNEQFF. CDR3 nucleotide sequence: TGTGCCAGCAGCTTAGAGGACTGGAGCTCCTACAATGAGCAGTTCTTC. The full variable domain, in which reference TRBV7-8 and TRBJ2-1 provide the parts outside the CDR3, is GAGVSQSPRYKVAKRGQDVALRCDPISGHVSLFWYQQALGQGPEFLTYFQNEAQLDKSGLPSDRFFAERPEGSVSTLKIQRTQQEDSAVYLCASSLEDWSSYNEQFFGPGTRLTVL.

This clone showed up just a few times. The V call is TRBV14, the J call TRBJ1-1; D gene ambiguous. There are 14 residues in the CDR3. Germline CDR1 is SGHDN and CDR2 is FVKESK. Trimming removed 5 bases from V and 3 bases from J, with 13 bases in between. The CDR3 protein is CASSFRIGDTEAFF. The CDR3 DNA reads TGTGCCAGCAGCTTTAGGATCGGAGACACTGAAGCTTTCTTT. The variable domain in full, with the rest retrieved from reference TRBV14 and TRBJ1-1, is EAGVTQFPSHSVIEKGQTVTLRCDPISGHDNLYWYRRVMGKEIKFLLHFVKESKQDESGMPNNRFLAERTGGTYSTLKVQPAELEDSGVYFCASSFRIGDTEAFFGQGTRLTVV.

This clone has just a few counts. This sequence joins TRBV27 and TRBJ2-1, with TRBD2 matching 13 bases. V shed 8 bases and J 8 bases; nucleotides not matched to a gene: 6. The germline V gene encodes CDR1 MNHEY and CDR2 SMNVEV (reference sequence). The CDR3 consists of 14 residues. The DNA for the CDR3 is TGTGCCAGCTCTTGGACTAGCGGGAGTCATGAGCAGTTCTTC. Its protein product is CASSWTSGSHEQFF.

The J gene is TRBJ2-3, the V gene TRBV7-9; D may be TRBD1 (5 bases). V gave up 2 bases and J gave up 4 bases, with 7 bases separating them. The CDR3 consists of 13 residues. CDR1 and CDR2 (germline): SEHNR, FQNEAQ (reference sequence). The CDR3 loop is CASSLTGADTQYF. The CDR3 nucleotides read TGTGCCAGCAGCTTAACAGGAGCAGATACGCAGTATTTT. Full variable domain (outside the CDR3, taken from reference TRBV7-9 and TRBJ2-3): DTGVSQNPRHKITKRGQNVTFRCDPISEHNRLYWYRQTLGQGPEFLTYFQNEAQLEKSRLLSDRFSAERPKGSFSTLEIQRTEQGDSAMYLCASSLTGADTQYFGPGTRLTVL.